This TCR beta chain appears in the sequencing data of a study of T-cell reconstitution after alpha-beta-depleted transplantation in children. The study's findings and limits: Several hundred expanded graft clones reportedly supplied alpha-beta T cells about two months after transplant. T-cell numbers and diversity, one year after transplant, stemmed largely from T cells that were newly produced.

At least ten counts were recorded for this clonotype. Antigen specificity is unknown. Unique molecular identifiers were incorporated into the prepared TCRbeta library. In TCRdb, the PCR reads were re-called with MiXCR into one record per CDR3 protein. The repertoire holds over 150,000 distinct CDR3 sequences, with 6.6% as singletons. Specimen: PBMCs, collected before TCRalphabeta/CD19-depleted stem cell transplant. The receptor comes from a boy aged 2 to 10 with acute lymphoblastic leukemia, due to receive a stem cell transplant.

The CDR3 region is CSARDYVGEAQPQHF. In DNA, the CDR3 is TGCAGTGCTAGAGATTATGTGGGGGAGGCTCAGCCCCAGCATTTT. The rearrangement joins TRBV20-1 to TRBJ1-5; a weak D match, TRBD1 (5 bases). Germline lookup yields CDR1 DFQATT and CDR2 SNEGSKA (reference sequence). The CDR3 has 15 amino acids. V was trimmed by 0 bases and J by 6 bases, leaving 15 bases between them.